The 25 T cell receptor beta chains below all came from one sample that was sequenced in a study of shared clonotypes between healthy human individuals. Data came from immunoSEQ multiplex PCR; TCRdb stores just in-frame clones and leaves some out. The table includes approximately 100,000 clones, about 70% detected once. Sequencing was done on a sample of memory CD8+ T cells sorted from blood. This sample's subset: CD45RO+ cells pooled with CCR7-negative TemRA cells. The receptors derive from a woman aged 25 to 39 in good health.

In the case of this clone: Within the sample, other DNA sequences also encode this same CDR3. The V gene is TRBV6-5, the J gene TRBJ2-7, with 9 bases matching TRBD1. Germline V gene data show CDR1 as MNHEY and CDR2 as SVGAGI. This CDR3 spans 14 amino acids. J lost 4 bases, V lost 4 bases, and 5 bases had no gene match. CDR3 DNA: TGTGCCAGCAGTTCCGGGACAGGGATATACGAGCAGTACTTC. Amino acid sequence: CASSSGTGIYEQYF.

As DNA, the CDR3 is TGCGCCAGCAGCTTGTGGGCAGGGTTCCACGAGCAGTACTTC. It encodes CASSLWAGFHEQYF. The chain recombines TRBV5-1 with TRBJ2-7, with D possibly matching TRBD1 (5 bases). The V end was cut by 1 base, the J end by 5 bases, with 13 bases between. Germline V gene data show CDR1 as SGHRS and CDR2 as YFSETQ. CDR3 size: 14 residues.

The chain is built from TRBV2 and TRBJ2-7, with D unresolved. V lost 7 bases and J 2 bases, leaving 9 bases between the germline ends. This CDR3 has 12 residues. Germline-derived CDR1 and CDR2 are SNHLY and FYNNEI. The CDR3 region is CASIGETYEQYF. The CDR3 bases are TGTGCCAGCATTGGGGAAACCTACGAGCAGTACTTC.

Of note for this clone: The sample contains more than one DNA sequence encoding this CDR3. The rearrangement joins TRBV7-6 to TRBJ2-2; possible D gene TRBD1, 6 bases. This CDR3 is built from 13 residues. Per the germline V gene, CDR1 is SGHVS and CDR2 is FNYEAQ. V lost 3 bases and J 6 bases, leaving 8 bases between the germline ends. CDR3 loop: CASSLGAAGELFF. CDR3 DNA: TGTGCCAGCAGCTTGGGGGCCGCCGGGGAGCTGTTTTTT.

The chain has TRBV4-1 and TRBJ2-1; TRBD2 aligns across 9 bases. The CDR3 runs 14 residues. J was trimmed by 7 bases and V by 3 bases; bases with no gene match: 4. Germline CDR1 and CDR2: MGHRA and YSYEKL. The CDR3 sequence is CASSQPSGKNEQFF. Here the CDR3 DNA reads TGCGCCAGCAGCCAGCCTAGCGGGAAGAATGAGCAGTTCTTC.

The chain employs TRBV5-4 and TRBJ2-7; 7 nucleotides line up with TRBD1. Germline V CDR1 and CDR2: SGHNT, YYREEE (reference sequence). The trim removed 2 bases at V and 12 bases at J, leaving 8 bases unmatched. The CDR3 is made up of 12 amino acids. The CDR3 sequence is CASSFGQEDPYF. CDR3 DNA sequence: TGTGCCAGCAGCTTCGGACAGGAGGATCCGTACTTC.

V is TRBV19 and J is TRBJ1-5; D might be TRBD1 (6 bases). Trimming removed 7 bases from V and 4 bases from J, with 17 bases in between. The CDR3 covers 15 residues. Germline V gene lookup returns CDR1 LNHDA and CDR2 SQIVND (reference sequence). CDR3 nucleotide sequence: TGTGCCAGTACCTCTCTACAGGGTGGTAATCAGCCCCAGCATTTT. Translated: CASTSLQGGNQPQHF.

The CDR3 coding sequence is TGTGCCAGCAGCTTACAGTGGGGGTACGAGCAGTACTTC. Its translation is CASSLQWGYEQYF. The gene calls are TRBV7-9 and TRBJ2-7; D may be TRBD1 or TRBD2 (5 bases each). Germline V gene data show CDR1 as SEHNR and CDR2 as FQNEAQ (reference sequence). The CDR3 is 13 residues long. Trimming removed 2 bases from V and 4 bases from J, with 9 bases in between.

This clone has only a few counts. The rearrangement joins TRBV19 to TRBJ2-7; D ambiguous. CDR3 length: 12 residues. Germline loops: CDR1 LNHDA, CDR2 SQIVND (reference sequence). Trimming removed 0 bases at V and 5 bases at J, with 5 bases between. The CDR3 reads CASSIEGNEQYF. CDR3 in DNA: TGTGCCAGTAGTATAGAGGGGAACGAGCAGTACTTC.

Only a few counts were recorded for this clone. The gene calls are TRBV2 and TRBJ2-7; 7 nucleotides match TRBD1. The ends lost 4 bases at V and 4 bases at J; junction bases unmatched: 7. In germline, CDR1 is SNHLY, CDR2 FYNNEI. The CDR3 loop spans 14 amino acids. This CDR3 reads CASSGEGGAYEQYF. The CDR3 bases are TGTGCCAGCAGTGGAGAAGGGGGCGCGTACGAGCAGTACTTC.

There are a few counts of this clone. The chain is built from TRBV11-2 and TRBJ2-1; 10 nucleotides agree with TRBD1. The CDR3 has 15 amino acids. V shed 4 bases and J 0 bases; nucleotides not matched to a gene: 0. Per the germline V gene, CDR1 is SGHAT and CDR2 is FQNNGV. The CDR3 spells CASSWDRGSYNEQFF. The CDR3 nucleotides read TGTGCCAGCAGCTGGGACAGGGGCTCCTACAATGAGCAGTTCTTC.

This sequence joins TRBV25-1 and TRBJ2-7; TRBD1 might be the D (5 bases). Per the germline V gene, CDR1 is MGHDK and CDR2 is SYGVNS. V was clipped by 3 bases and J by 0 bases, with 12 bases between them. The length of the CDR3 is 15 residues. CDR3 sequence: CASSDLGASSYEQYF. CDR3 nucleotides: TGTGCCAGCAGTGATCTTGGGGCAAGCTCCTACGAGCAGTACTTC.

The chain carries TRBV5-1 and TRBJ2-2; a possible D gene is TRBD2 (6 bases). V was trimmed by 7 bases and J by 5 bases, leaving 18 bases between them. Germline CDR1 SGHRS, CDR2 YFSETQ. The CDR3 is 15 residues long. CDR3 nucleotide sequence: TGCGCCAGCGCCCCCGGGTCAGCGGGTACCGGGGAGCTGTTTTTT. It specifies CASAPGSAGTGELFF.

The chain employs TRBV6-5 and TRBJ1-2; 8 bases match TRBD1. Germline V gives CDR1 MNHEY, CDR2 SVGAGI. J gave up 8 bases and V 2 bases, and 4 bases lay outside the gene matches. This CDR3 contains 13 residues. The CDR3 DNA is TGTGCCAGCAGTTACGTGACAGGGGACGGCTACACCTTC. Residues: CASSYVTGDGYTF.

This clone was counted only a few times. The chain has TRBV25-1 and TRBJ2-1, with 7 bases lining up with TRBD1. The germline V gene encodes CDR1 MGHDK and CDR2 SYGVNS. Unmatched junction bases numbered 10, after V lost 5 bases and J lost 3 bases. The CDR3 consists of 16 residues. CDR3 sequence: CASSHTGDPNYNEQFF. For the CDR3, the DNA is TGTGCCAGCAGTCACACAGGGGACCCTAACTACAATGAGCAGTTCTTC.

The rearrangement links TRBV7-9 to TRBJ2-1, with D perhaps TRBD2 (5 bases). Germline CDR1 is SEHNR and CDR2 is FQNEAQ (reference sequence). V was trimmed by 5 bases and J by 6 bases, leaving 11 bases between them. The CDR3 totals 13 residues. The CDR3 reads CASSVYSGNEQFF. DNA of the CDR3: TGTGCCAGCAGCGTCTACAGCGGCAATGAGCAGTTCTTC.

The chain is built from TRBV27 and TRBJ1-5, with D unclear. Germline V gives CDR1 MNHEY, CDR2 SMNVEV (reference sequence). The CDR3 consists of 14 residues. V dropped 3 bases and J dropped 2 bases, with 8 bases sitting between them. CDR3: CASSFWAGNQPQHF. The DNA of the CDR3 is TGTGCCAGCAGTTTTTGGGCTGGCAATCAGCCCCAGCATTTT.

The V gene is TRBV25-1, the J gene TRBJ2-5; 9 bases map to TRBD1. Trimming removed 4 bases from V and 3 bases from J; junction bases left unmatched: 9. The CDR3 has 16 amino acids. The germline CDR1 and CDR2 sequences are MGHDK and SYGVNS. CDR3 sequence: CASSGPRTGAKETQYF. The DNA for the CDR3 is TGTGCCAGCAGTGGACCCCGGACAGGGGCGAAAGAGACCCAGTACTTC.

CDR3 nucleotide sequence: TGTGCCAGCAGTTCCTCCGGGACGGCGAACACTGAAGCTTTCTTT. Translated: CASSSSGTANTEAFF. V gene TRBV27 combines with J gene TRBJ1-1; TRBD1 is a possible D gene (5 bases). Germline V CDR1 and CDR2: MNHEY, SMNVEV (reference sequence). The CDR3 contains 15 residues. Trimming left V 4 bases short and J 1 base short, with 13 bases between.

The V call is TRBV30, the J call TRBJ2-5; 15 positions match TRBD2. The last part of the DNA fits TRBJ2-7 better; the J call may be wrong. Looked up from germline, CDR1 is GTSNPN and CDR2 is SVGIG (reference sequence). The CDR3 spans 17 residues. The CDR3 loop is CAWSAGTSGRSSYEQYF. The CDR3 bases are TGTGCCTGGAGTGCCGGGACTAGCGGGAGGAGCTCCTACGAGCAGTACTTC.

This chain links TRBV7-7 with TRBJ2-2; 13 bases align to TRBD2. Germline V CDR1 and CDR2: SSHAT, FNYEAQ (reference sequence). V was pared by 4 bases and J by 6 bases, with 5 bases of the junction left unmatched. CDR3 size: 16 residues. Written as DNA, the CDR3 is TGTGCCAGCAGCTACCGGACTAGCGGGAGTGCCGGGGAGCTGTTTTTT. Protein product: CASSYRTSGSAGELFF.

The CDR3 sequence: CAISVSLPFMGGTIYF. Here the CDR3 DNA reads TGTGCCATCAGTGTCTCGTTGCCGTTCATGGGGGGCACCATATATTTT. The V gene is TRBV10-3, the J gene TRBJ1-3; perhaps TRBD1 as D (5 bases). Germline CDR1 reads ENHRY; CDR2 reads SYGVKD. The CDR3 spans 16 residues. V lost 4 bases, J lost 9 bases, and 22 bases lay in between.

This clone was found a few times. The V and J genes are TRBV6-6 and TRBJ2-7; perhaps D is TRBD1 or TRBD2 (5 bases each). CDR1 MNHNY and CDR2 SVGAGI come from the germline V gene (reference sequence). The CDR3 sequence is 14 residues long. Trimming shortened V by 2 bases and J by 5 bases, and 13 bases separated the two germline ends. The CDR3 is CASSYTGPADEQYF. DNA of the CDR3: TGTGCCAGCAGTTACACGGGACCCGCGGACGAGCAGTACTTC.

V is TRBV15 and J is TRBJ2-3; TRBD2 agrees at 7 bases. This CDR3 is built from 16 residues. Trimming took 0 bases from V and 1 from J; bases not matched to a gene: 4. The V gene's germline CDR1 is LNHNV and CDR2 YYDKDF (reference sequence). DNA for the CDR3: TGTGCCACCAGCAGAGATTTTGCGGGAGGCACAGATACGCAGTATTTT. Its translation is CATSRDFAGGTDTQYF. Complete variable domain (other parts from reference TRBV15 and TRBJ2-3): DAMVIQNPRYQVTQFGKPVTLSCSQTLNHNVMYWYQQKSSQAPKLLFHYYDKDFNNEADTPDNFQSRRPNTSFCFLDIRSPGLGDTAMYLCATSRDFAGGTDTQYFGPGTRLTVL.

The V gene is TRBV19, the J gene TRBJ2-2; D is possibly TRBD2 (6 bases). Per the germline V gene, CDR1 is LNHDA and CDR2 is SQIVND (reference sequence). Trimming took 7 bases from V and 2 from J, leaving 14 bases between them. The CDR3 length is 15 residues. The CDR3 here is CASTLRGRNTGELFF. The CDR3 nucleotides are TGTGCCAGTACCCTTCGGGGGAGAAACACCGGGGAGCTGTTTTTT.